This entry is about one T cell receptor (beta chain). This sample is drawn from a study of blood T cells in healthy people across ages. A J-beta primer mix and a sample-barcoded 5' primer were used in a second PCR of about 7 to 12 cycles. TCRdb used MiXCR to reprocess the 5' RACE reads, holding one entry per CDR3 protein. The sample contains about 640,000 distinct CDR3 sequences, 58% of which appear only once. The germline V gene has CDR1 ENHRY and CDR2 SYGVKD. The CDR3 consists of 15 residues. V lost 2 bases, J lost 8 bases, and 15 bases lay in between. The sequence was collected from a man aged 60 to 75 in good health. Material: blood. J is TRBJ1-4 and V is TRBV10-3; no definite D call. The CDR3 DNA reads TGTGCCATCAGTGAGCAGGCCTCACGAAAAGAAAAACTGTTTTTT. The encoded protein is CAISEQASRKEKLFF.